This T cell receptor beta chain was recorded in a study of blood T cells in healthy people across ages. This clonotype was seen more than once but under ten times. The CDR3 runs to 13 residues. V was trimmed by 7 bases and J by 3 bases, leaving 15 bases between them. Germline values: CDR1 DFQATT, CDR2 SNEGSKA (reference sequence). It was with a sample-barcoded 5' primer and a J-beta primer mix that a second PCR of about 7 to 12 cycles was run. TCRdb passed the 5' RACE reads through MiXCR, listing each CDR3 protein once. In the table there are 800,000 to 1,300,000 distinct CDR3 sequences, approximately 25% of which are singletons. These data were likewise used in another study, on T cells of mothers and their children.

The chain carries TRBV20-1 and TRBJ2-5; D not resolved. This sequence was found in a girl aged 2-10 years in good health. Specimen: blood. The CDR3 loop is CSVDSRNEETQYF. The CDR3 nucleotides read TGCAGTGTTGACTCGAGAAACGAAGAGACCCAGTACTTC.